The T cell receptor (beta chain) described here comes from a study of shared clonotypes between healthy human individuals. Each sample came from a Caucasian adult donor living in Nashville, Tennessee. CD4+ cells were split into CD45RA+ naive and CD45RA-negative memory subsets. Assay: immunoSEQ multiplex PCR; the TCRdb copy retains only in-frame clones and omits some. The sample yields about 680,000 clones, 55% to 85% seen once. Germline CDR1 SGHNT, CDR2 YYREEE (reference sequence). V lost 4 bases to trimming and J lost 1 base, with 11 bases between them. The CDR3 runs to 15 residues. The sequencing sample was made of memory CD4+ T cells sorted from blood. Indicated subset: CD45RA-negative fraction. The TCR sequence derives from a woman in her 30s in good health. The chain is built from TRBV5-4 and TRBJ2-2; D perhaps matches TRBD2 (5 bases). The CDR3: CASSRPGVNTGELFF. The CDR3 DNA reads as TGTGCCAGCAGCCGCCCCGGGGTGAACACCGGGGAGCTGTTTTTT.